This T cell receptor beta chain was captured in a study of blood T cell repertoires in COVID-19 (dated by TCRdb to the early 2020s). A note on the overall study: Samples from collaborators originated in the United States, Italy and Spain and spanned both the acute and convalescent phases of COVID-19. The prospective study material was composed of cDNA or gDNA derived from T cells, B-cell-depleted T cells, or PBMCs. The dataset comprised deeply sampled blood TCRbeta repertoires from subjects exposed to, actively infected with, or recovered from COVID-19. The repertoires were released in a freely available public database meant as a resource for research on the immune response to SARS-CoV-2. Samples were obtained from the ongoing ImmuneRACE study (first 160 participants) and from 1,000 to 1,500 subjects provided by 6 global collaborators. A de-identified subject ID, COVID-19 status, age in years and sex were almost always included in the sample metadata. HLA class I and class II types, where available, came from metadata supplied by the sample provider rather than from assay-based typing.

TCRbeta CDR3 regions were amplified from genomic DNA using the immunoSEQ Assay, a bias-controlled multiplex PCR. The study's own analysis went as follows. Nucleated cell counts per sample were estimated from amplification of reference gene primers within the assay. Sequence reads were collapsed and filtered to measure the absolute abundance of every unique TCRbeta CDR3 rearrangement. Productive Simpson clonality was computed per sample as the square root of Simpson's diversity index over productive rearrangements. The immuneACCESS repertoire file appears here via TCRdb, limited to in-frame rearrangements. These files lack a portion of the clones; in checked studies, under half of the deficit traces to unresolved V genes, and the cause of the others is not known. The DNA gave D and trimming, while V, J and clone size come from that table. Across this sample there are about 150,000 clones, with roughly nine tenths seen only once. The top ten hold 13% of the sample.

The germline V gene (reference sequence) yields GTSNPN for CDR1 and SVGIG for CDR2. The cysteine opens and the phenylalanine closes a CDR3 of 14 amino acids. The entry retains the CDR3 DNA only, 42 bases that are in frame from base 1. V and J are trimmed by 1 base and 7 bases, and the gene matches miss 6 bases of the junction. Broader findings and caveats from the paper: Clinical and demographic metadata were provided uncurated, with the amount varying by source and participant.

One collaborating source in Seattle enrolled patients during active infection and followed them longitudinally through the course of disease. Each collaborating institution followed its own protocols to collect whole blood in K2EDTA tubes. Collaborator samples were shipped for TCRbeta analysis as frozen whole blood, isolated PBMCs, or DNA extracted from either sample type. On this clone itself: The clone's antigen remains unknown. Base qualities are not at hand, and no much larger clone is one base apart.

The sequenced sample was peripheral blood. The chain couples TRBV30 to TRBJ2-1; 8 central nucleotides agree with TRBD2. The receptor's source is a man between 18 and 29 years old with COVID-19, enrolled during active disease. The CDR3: CAWSEAGVANEQFF. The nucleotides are TGTGCCTGGAGTGAAGCGGGAGTAGCAAATGAGCAGTTCTTC.